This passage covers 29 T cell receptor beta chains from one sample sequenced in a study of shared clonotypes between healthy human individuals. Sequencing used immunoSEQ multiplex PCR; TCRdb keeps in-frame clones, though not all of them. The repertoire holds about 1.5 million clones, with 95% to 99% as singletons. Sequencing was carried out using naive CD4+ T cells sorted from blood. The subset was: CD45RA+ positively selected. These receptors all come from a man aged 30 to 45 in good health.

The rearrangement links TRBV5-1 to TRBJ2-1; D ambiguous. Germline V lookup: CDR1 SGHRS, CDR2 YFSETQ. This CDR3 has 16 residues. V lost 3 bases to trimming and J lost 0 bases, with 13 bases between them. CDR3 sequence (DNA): TGCGCCAGCAGCTACCAGACTCACAGCTCCTACAATGAGCAGTTCTTC. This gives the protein CASSYQTHSSYNEQFF.

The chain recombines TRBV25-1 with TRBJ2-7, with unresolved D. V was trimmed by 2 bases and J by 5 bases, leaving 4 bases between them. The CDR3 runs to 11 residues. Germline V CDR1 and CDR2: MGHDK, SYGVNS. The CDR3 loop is CASSELNEQYF. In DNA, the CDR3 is TGTGCCAGCAGTGAACTCAACGAGCAGTACTTC.

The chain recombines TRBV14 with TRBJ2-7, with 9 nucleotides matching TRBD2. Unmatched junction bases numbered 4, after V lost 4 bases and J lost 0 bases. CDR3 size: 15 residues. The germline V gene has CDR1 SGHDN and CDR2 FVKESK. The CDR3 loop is CASSLLAGASYEQYF. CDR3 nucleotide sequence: TGTGCCAGCAGCCTCTTAGCGGGAGCCTCCTACGAGCAGTACTTC.

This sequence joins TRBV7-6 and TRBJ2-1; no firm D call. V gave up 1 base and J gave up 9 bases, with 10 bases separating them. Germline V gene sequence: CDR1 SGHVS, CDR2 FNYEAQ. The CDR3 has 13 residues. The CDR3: CASSLGPTIEQFF. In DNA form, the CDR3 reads TGTGCCAGCAGCTTAGGGCCCACAATTGAGCAGTTCTTC.

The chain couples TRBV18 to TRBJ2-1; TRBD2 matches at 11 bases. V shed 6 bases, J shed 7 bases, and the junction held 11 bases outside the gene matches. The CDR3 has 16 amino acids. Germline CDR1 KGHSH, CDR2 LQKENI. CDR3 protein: CASSFVTSGRGNEQFF. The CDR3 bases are TGTGCCAGCTCTTTCGTTACTAGCGGGAGAGGAAATGAGCAGTTCTTC.

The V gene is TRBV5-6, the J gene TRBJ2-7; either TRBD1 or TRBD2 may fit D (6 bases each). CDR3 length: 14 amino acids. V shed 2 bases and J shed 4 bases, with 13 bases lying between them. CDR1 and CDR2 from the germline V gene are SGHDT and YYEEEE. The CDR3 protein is CASSFGGGSYEQYF. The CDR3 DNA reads TGTGCCAGCAGCTTCGGAGGGGGATCTTACGAGCAGTACTTC.

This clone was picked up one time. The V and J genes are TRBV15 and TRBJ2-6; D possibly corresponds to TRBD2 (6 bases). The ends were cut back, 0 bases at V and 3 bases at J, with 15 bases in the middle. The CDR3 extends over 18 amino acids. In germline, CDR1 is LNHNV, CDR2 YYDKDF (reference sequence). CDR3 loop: CATSRDRGRTRGANVLTF. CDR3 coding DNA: TGTGCCACCAGCAGAGATCGGGGGAGAACTCGTGGGGCCAACGTCCTGACTTTC.

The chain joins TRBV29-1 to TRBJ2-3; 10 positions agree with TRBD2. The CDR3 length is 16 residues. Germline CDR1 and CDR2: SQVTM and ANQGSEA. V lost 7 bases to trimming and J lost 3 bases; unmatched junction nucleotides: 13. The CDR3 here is CSARGAGGLGTDTQYF. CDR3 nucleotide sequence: TGCAGCGCTCGGGGAGCGGGAGGGCTGGGGACAGATACGCAGTATTTT.

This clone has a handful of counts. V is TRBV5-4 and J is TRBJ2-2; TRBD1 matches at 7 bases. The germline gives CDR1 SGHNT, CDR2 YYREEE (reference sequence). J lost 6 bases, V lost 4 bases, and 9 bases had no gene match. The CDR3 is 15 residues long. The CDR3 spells CASSQVNRGSGELFF. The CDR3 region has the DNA TGTGCCAGCAGCCAAGTCAACAGGGGATCCGGGGAGCTGTTTTTT. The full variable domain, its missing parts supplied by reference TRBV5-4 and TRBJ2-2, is ETGVTQSPTHLIKTRGQQVTLRCSSQSGHNTVSWYQQALGQGPQFIFQYYREEENGRGNFPPRFSGLQFPNYSSELNVNALELDDSALYLCASSQVNRGSGELFFGEGSRLTVL.

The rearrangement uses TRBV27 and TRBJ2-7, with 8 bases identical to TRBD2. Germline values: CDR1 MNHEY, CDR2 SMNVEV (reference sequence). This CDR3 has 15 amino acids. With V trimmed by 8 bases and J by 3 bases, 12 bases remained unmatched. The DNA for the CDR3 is TGTGCCAGCCAGAGGAGCGGGAGTAGTATCTACGAGCAGTACTTC. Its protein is CASQRSGSSIYEQYF.

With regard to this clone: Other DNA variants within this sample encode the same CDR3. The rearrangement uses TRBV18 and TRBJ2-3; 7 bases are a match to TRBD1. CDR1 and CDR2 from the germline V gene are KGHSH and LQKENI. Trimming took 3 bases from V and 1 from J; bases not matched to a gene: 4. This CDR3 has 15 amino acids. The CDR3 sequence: CASSPLGTGTDTQYF. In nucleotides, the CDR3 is TGTGCCAGCTCACCCCTGGGGACAGGCACAGATACGCAGTATTTT.

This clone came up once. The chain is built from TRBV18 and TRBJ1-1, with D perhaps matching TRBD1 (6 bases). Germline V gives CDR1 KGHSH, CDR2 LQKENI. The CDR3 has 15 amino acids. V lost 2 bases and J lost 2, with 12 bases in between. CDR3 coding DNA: TGTGCCAGCTCACCAGGAATCAGGGGAAACACTGAAGCTTTCTTT. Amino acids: CASSPGIRGNTEAFF.

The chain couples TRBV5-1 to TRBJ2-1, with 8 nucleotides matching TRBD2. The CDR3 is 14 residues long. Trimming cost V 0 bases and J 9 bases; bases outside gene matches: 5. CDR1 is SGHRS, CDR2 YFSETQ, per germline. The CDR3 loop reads CASSLGLATFEQFF. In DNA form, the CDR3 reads TGCGCCAGCAGCTTGGGACTAGCGACATTTGAGCAGTTCTTC.

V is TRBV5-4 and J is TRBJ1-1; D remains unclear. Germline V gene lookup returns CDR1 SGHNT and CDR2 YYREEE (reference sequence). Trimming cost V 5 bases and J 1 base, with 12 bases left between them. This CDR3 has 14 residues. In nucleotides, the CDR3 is TGTGCCAGCAGGACCGAACACGCGAACACTGAAGCTTTCTTT. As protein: CASRTEHANTEAFF. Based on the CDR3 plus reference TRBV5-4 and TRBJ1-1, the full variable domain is ETGVTQSPTHLIKTRGQQVTLRCSSQSGHNTVSWYQQALGQGPQFIFQYYREEENGRGNFPPRFSGLQFPNYSSELNVNALELDDSALYLCASRTEHANTEAFFGQGTRLTVV.

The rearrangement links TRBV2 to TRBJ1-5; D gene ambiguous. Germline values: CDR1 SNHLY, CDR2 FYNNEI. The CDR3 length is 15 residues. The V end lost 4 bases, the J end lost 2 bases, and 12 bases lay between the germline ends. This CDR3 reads CASSVTLRGNQPQHF. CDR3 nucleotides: TGTGCCAGCAGTGTTACCTTGAGGGGCAATCAGCCCCAGCATTTT.

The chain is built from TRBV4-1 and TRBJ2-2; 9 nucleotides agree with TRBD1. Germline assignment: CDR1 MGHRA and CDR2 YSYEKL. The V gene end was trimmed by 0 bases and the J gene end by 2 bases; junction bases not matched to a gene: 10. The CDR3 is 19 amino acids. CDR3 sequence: CASSQDLGRDRANTGELFF. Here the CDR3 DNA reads TGCGCCAGCAGCCAAGATCTAGGACGGGACAGGGCCAACACCGGGGAGCTGTTTTTT.

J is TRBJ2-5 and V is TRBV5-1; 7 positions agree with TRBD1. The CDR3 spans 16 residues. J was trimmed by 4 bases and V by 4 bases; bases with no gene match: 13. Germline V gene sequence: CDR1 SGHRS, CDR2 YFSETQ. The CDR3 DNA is TGCGCCAGCAGCAGACGACAGGGTGGATCTAGAGAGACCCAGTACTTC. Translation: CASSRRQGGSRETQYF.

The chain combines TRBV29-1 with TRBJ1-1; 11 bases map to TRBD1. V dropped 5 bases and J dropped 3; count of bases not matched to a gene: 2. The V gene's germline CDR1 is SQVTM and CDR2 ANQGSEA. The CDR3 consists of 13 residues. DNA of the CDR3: TGCAGCGTTTTGGGACAGGGGGACACTGAAGCTTTCTTT. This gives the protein CSVLGQGDTEAFF. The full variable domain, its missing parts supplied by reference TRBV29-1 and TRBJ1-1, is SAVISQKPSRDICQRGTSLTIQCQVDSQVTMMFWYRQQPGQSLTLIATANQGSEATYESGFVIDKFPISRPNLTFSTLTVSNMSPEDSSIYLCSVLGQGDTEAFFGQGTRLTVV.

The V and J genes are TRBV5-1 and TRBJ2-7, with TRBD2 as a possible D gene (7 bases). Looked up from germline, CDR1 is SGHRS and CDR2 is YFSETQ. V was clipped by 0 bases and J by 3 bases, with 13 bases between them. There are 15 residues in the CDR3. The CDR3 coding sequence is TGCGCCAGCAGCTTGGATCGGGGGGCGAACTACGAGCAGTACTTC. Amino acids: CASSLDRGANYEQYF.

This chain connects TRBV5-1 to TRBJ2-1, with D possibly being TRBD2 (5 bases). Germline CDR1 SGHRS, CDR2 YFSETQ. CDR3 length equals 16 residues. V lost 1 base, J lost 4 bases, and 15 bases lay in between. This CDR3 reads CASSLRSGGIYNEQFF. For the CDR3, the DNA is TGCGCCAGCAGCTTGAGGAGCGGCGGAATATACAATGAGCAGTTCTTC.

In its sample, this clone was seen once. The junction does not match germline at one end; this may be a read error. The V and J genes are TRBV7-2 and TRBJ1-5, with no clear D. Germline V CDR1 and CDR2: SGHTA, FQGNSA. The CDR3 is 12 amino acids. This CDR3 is CLRPLSNQPQHF. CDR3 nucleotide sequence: TGCTTGAGACCGTTGAGCAATCAGCCCCAGCATTTT.

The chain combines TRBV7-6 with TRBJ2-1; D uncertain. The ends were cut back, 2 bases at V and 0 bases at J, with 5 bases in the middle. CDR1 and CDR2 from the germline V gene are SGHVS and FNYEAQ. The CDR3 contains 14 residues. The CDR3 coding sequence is TGTGCCAGCAGCTTACACCGCTCCTACAATGAGCAGTTCTTC. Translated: CASSLHRSYNEQFF.

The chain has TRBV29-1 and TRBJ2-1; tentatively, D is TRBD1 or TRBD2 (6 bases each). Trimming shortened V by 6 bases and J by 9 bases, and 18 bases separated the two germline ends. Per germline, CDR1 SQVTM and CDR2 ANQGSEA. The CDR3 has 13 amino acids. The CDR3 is CSVGGRVSGEQFF. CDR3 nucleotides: TGCAGCGTGGGGGGCAGGGTGAGTGGTGAGCAGTTCTTC.

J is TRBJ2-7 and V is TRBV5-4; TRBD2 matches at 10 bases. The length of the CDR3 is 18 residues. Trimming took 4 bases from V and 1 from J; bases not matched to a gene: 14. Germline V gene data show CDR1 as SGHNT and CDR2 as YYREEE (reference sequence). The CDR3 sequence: CASSPVGLAGVGSYEQYF. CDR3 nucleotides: TGTGCCAGCAGCCCGGTCGGGCTAGCGGGAGTAGGGTCCTACGAGCAGTACTTC. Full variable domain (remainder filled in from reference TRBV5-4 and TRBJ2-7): ETGVTQSPTHLIKTRGQQVTLRCSSQSGHNTVSWYQQALGQGPQFIFQYYREEENGRGNFPPRFSGLQFPNYSSELNVNALELDDSALYLCASSPVGLAGVGSYEQYFGPGTRLTVT.

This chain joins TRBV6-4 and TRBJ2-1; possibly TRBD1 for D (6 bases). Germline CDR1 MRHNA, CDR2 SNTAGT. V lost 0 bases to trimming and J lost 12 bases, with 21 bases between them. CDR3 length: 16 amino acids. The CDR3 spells CASSDSERLQGFWQFF. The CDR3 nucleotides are TGTGCCAGCAGTGACTCGGAACGGTTACAGGGTTTTTGGCAGTTCTTC.

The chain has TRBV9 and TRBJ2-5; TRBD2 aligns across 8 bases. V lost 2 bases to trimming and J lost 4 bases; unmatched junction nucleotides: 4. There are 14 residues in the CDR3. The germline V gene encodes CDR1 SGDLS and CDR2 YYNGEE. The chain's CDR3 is CASSVGGRLETQYF. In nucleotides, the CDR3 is TGTGCCAGCAGCGTTGGCGGGAGGCTAGAGACCCAGTACTTC.

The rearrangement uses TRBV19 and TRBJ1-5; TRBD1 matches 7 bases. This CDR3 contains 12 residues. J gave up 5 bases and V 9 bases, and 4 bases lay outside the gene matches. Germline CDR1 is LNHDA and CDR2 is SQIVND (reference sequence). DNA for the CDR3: TGTGCCAGCAACGACAGGGATCAGCCCCAGCATTTT. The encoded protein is CASNDRDQPQHF.

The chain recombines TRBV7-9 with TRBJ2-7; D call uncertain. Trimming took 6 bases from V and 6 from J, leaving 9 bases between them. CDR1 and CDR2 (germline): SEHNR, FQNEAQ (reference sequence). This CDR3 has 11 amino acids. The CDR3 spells CASSYPGEQYF. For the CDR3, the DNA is TGTGCCAGCAGTTACCCCGGCGAGCAGTACTTC.

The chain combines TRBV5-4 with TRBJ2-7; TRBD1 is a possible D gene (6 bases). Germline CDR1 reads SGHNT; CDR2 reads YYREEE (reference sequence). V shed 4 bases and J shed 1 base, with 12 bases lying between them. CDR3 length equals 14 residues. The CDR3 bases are TGTGCCAGCAGCACTCGGACAGAATCCTACGAGCAGTACTTC. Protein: CASSTRTESYEQYF.